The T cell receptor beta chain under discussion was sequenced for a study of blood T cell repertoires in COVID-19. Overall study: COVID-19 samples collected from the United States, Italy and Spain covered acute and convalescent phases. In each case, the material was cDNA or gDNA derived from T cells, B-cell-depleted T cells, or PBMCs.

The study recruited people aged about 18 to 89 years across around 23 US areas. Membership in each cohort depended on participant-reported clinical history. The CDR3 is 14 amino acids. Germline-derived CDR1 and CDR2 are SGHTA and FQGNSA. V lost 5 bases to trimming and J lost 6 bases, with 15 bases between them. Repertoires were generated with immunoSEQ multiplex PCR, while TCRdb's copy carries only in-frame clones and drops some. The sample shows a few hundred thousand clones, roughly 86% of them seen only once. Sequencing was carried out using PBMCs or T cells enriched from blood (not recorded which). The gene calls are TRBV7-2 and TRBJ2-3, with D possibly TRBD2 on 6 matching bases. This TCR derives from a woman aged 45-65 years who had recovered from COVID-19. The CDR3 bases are TGTGCCAGCAGCAGAGGCGGGGCGGGGGATACGCAGTATTTT. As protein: CASSRGGAGDTQYF.